The 27 T cell receptor beta chains reported below all come from one sample, sequenced in a study of blood T cell repertoires in COVID-19. Clones were read by immunoSEQ multiplex PCR, and TCRdb kept only the in-frame ones, dropping some. The data contain 410,000 or so clones, about 89% of them singletons. Sequencing input: peripheral blood. These receptors came from a woman in her forties with COVID-19, enrolled during active disease.

Written as DNA, the CDR3 is TGTGCCAGCACAGGGCTGGGCGGCTACACCTTC. Translated, it gives CASTGLGGYTF. This rearrangement joins TRBV2 to TRBJ1-2; D possibly corresponds to TRBD1 (5 bases). The germline V gene has CDR1 SNHLY and CDR2 FYNNEI. V lost 7 bases and J lost 8, with 11 bases in between. CDR3 length: 11 amino acids.

The chain combines TRBV6-5 with TRBJ1-2, with a possible D match to TRBD1 (6 bases). Germline CDR1 MNHEY, CDR2 SVGAGI. Trimming took off 1 base at V and 1 base at J, with 10 bases between the two ends. The CDR3 covers 15 residues. CDR3 region: CASSYYPDSNYGYTF. The CDR3, as DNA: TGTGCCAGCAGTTACTATCCGGACAGTAACTATGGCTACACCTTC.

The count of this clone is one. V is TRBV7-9 and J is TRBJ2-1, with TRBD2 matching over 15 bases. The CDR3 extends over 13 amino acids. The germline V gene encodes CDR1 SEHNR and CDR2 FQNEAQ (reference sequence). Trimming cost V 5 bases and J 14 bases; bases outside gene matches: 4. As DNA, the CDR3 is TGTGCCAGCAGCAGGACTAGCGGGAGGGGTGAGTTCTTC. It specifies CASSRTSGRGEFF.

This chain joins TRBV6-5 and TRBJ2-7, with D unresolved. The V gene's germline CDR1 is MNHEY and CDR2 SVGAGI. CDR3 length: 13 residues. Trimming cost V 7 bases and J 2 bases, with 12 bases left between them. CDR3 region: CASTRVAPYEQYF. DNA of the CDR3: TGTGCCAGCACCCGGGTAGCCCCCTACGAGCAGTACTTC.

This clone was recorded once. The chain employs TRBV5-1 and TRBJ1-4; possible D gene TRBD1, 6 bases. Between the trimmed V and J ends, which lost 0 bases and 3 bases, there was a span of 12 bases. The V gene's germline CDR1 is SGHRS and CDR2 YFSETQ. The CDR3 runs to 16 residues. The CDR3 DNA reads TGCGCCAGCAGCTTGGTTCGCCAGGGGCCTAATGAAAAACTGTTTTTT. It is translated as CASSLVRQGPNEKLFF.

Only one count was recorded for this clone. The gene calls are TRBV6-6 and TRBJ1-5; the D gene is possibly TRBD1 (5 bases). Per germline, CDR1 MNHNY and CDR2 SVGAGI (reference sequence). The length of the CDR3 is 13 residues. V gave up 7 bases and J gave up 5 bases, with 12 bases separating them. The CDR3 loop is CASTPRGDQPQHF. The CDR3 DNA is TGTGCCAGCACTCCCCGGGGGGATCAGCCCCAGCATTTT.

The V call is TRBV18, the J call TRBJ1-2, with 7 bases aligning to TRBD1. The CDR3 has 14 residues. V shed 3 bases and J 6 bases; nucleotides not matched to a gene: 7. Germline V gives CDR1 KGHSH, CDR2 LQKENI. CDR3 sequence: CASSPRRDSNGYTF. The CDR3 nucleotides are TGTGCCAGCTCACCTCGCCGGGACAGTAATGGCTACACCTTC.

The chain joins TRBV4-2 to TRBJ2-7; weak D call: TRBD2 (5 bases). Germline V gene data show CDR1 as LGHNA and CDR2 as YNFKEQ. The CDR3 sequence is 15 residues long. V was cut by 4 bases and J by 3 bases, with 16 bases left in between. The CDR3 spells CASSPFGEKHYEQYF. CDR3 DNA sequence: TGTGCCAGCAGCCCGTTCGGGGAGAAACACTACGAGCAGTACTTC.

The CDR3: CSASTVNNSPLHF. CDR3 coding DNA: TGCAGTGCTAGTACAGTTAATAATTCACCCCTCCACTTT. The J gene is TRBJ1-6, the V gene TRBV20-1; D gene uncertain. Germline lookup yields CDR1 DFQATT and CDR2 SNEGSKA (reference sequence). The CDR3 length is 13 residues. The V and J ends lost 3 bases and 5 bases respectively, with 8 bases between them.

The DNA of the CDR3 is TGCAGCGTGGGTAGGGGACAGGGTTTCTTGGAGCAGTACTTC. This encodes CSVGRGQGFLEQYF. V usage is TRBV29-1 and J usage is TRBJ2-7, with 9 bases identical to TRBD1. V lost 6 bases, J lost 7 bases, and 13 bases stayed unmatched. The length of the CDR3 is 14 residues. Germline assignment: CDR1 SQVTM and CDR2 ANQGSEA.

The chain combines TRBV6-2 or TRBV6-3 with TRBJ2-1; possible D gene TRBD2, 5 bases. CDR1 and CDR2 (germline): MNHEY, SVGEGT. V lost 6 bases and J 7 bases, leaving 22 bases between the germline ends. There are 16 residues in the CDR3. This CDR3 reads CASSPKTSGFLNEQFF. DNA for the CDR3: TGTGCCAGCAGCCCCAAAACCAGCGGTTTTTTGAATGAGCAGTTCTTC.

The chain has TRBV19 and TRBJ2-7, with a tentative D call TRBD2 (6 bases). The CDR3 loop spans 13 amino acids. V lost 4 bases and J lost 3, with 10 bases in between. Per germline, CDR1 LNHDA and CDR2 SQIVND (reference sequence). The DNA of the CDR3 is TGTGCCAGTAGTAGGGACTTTTACTACGAGCAGTACTTC. It specifies CASSRDFYYEQYF. Together with reference TRBV19 and TRBJ2-7, the CDR3 gives the full variable domain: DGGITQSPKYLFRKEGQNVTLSCEQNLNHDAMYWYRQDPGQGLRLIYYSQIVNDFQKGDIAEGYSVSREKKESFPLTVTSAQKNPTAFYLCASSRDFYYEQYFGPGTRLTVT.

This clone turned up a few times. This chain uses TRBV30 with TRBJ1-3, with D hard to call. The V gene lost 0 bases and the J gene lost 2 bases, with 8 bases spanning the gap. The CDR3 runs 14 residues. In germline, CDR1 is GTSNPN, CDR2 SVGIG (reference sequence). The CDR3 region is CAWSVQLAGNTIYF. CDR3 DNA sequence: TGTGCCTGGAGTGTACAGTTGGCTGGAAACACCATATATTTT.

The chain recombines TRBV19 with TRBJ1-1, with TRBD1 as a possible D gene (6 bases). V lost 5 bases to trimming and J lost 4 bases, with 14 bases between them. The germline gives CDR1 LNHDA, CDR2 SQIVND (reference sequence). The CDR3 loop spans 14 amino acids. CDR3 residues: CASSEAGDLTEAFF. Here the CDR3 DNA reads TGTGCCAGTAGTGAAGCAGGGGACCTCACTGAAGCTTTCTTT.

The V call is TRBV30, the J call TRBJ1-2; 7 bases fit TRBD1. The CDR3 spans 13 residues. Germline assignment: CDR1 GTSNPN and CDR2 SVGIG (reference sequence). After removal of 0 bases from V and 7 bases from J, the junction contained 5 bases not matched to a gene. DNA for the CDR3: TGTGCCTGGAGTGTAAAGGGGGCGGGTGGCTACACCTTC. Translated: CAWSVKGAGGYTF.

This chain's CDR3 is CASRKAGSSYEQYF. The CDR3 DNA is TGTGCCAGCAGGAAAGCGGGAAGCTCCTACGAGCAGTACTTC. The chain employs TRBV6-6 and TRBJ2-7, with TRBD2 identical over 7 bases. The CDR3 runs to 14 residues. The V gene's germline CDR1 is MNHNY and CDR2 SVGAGI (reference sequence). Trimming removed 6 bases from V and 0 bases from J; junction bases left unmatched: 5.

The chain uses TRBV30 and TRBJ2-2; D is possibly TRBD1 (5 bases). V dropped 5 bases and J dropped 1 base, with 14 bases sitting between them. The CDR3 is made up of 15 amino acids. Germline loops: CDR1 GTSNPN, CDR2 SVGIG (reference sequence). CDR3 loop: CAWERPGLNTGELFF. CDR3 coding DNA: TGTGCCTGGGAGAGGCCAGGGCTGAACACCGGGGAGCTGTTTTTT.

V gene TRBV28 combines with J gene TRBJ2-7; D may be TRBD1 (6 bases). This CDR3 is 13 amino acids long. V lost 6 bases, J lost 5 bases, and 14 bases lay in between. In germline, CDR1 is MDHEN, CDR2 SYDVKM. CDR3 nucleotide sequence: TGTGCCAGCAGAAACAGGGTAGGGAACGAGCAGTACTTC. Translation: CASRNRVGNEQYF.

This chain uses TRBV3-1 (or the pseudogene TRBV3-2) with TRBJ1-4; D call uncertain. Germline V gene lookup returns CDR1 LGHDT and CDR2 YNNKEL (reference sequence). This CDR3 has 14 residues. V was trimmed by 4 bases and J by 0 bases, leaving 6 bases between them. Here the CDR3 reads CASSPLTTNEKLFF. The CDR3 DNA sequence: TGTGCCAGCAGCCCGTTAACAACTAATGAAAAACTGTTTTTT.

This rearrangement joins TRBV9 to TRBJ1-2, with TRBD1 matching 7 bases. In germline, CDR1 is SGDLS, CDR2 YYNGEE. Trimming took 4 bases from V and 4 from J; bases not matched to a gene: 1. The CDR3 has 12 amino acids. This chain's CDR3 is CASSRDSYGYTF. CDR3 nucleotides: TGTGCCAGCAGCCGGGACAGCTATGGCTACACCTTC.

The gene calls are TRBV27 and TRBJ1-1, with TRBD1 identical over 7 bases. The germline V gene encodes CDR1 MNHEY and CDR2 SMNVEV (reference sequence). V was pared by 3 bases and J by 2 bases, with 6 bases of the junction left unmatched. This CDR3 has 15 residues. The CDR3 here is CASSFRGQTNTEAFF. In nucleotides, the CDR3 is TGTGCCAGCAGTTTTAGGGGACAGACAAACACTGAAGCTTTCTTT.

The J gene is TRBJ1-1, the V gene TRBV27, with TRBD1 matching over 9 bases. Germline CDR1 and CDR2: MNHEY and SMNVEV (reference sequence). The J segment lost 4 bases and the V segment lost 5 bases, leaving 5 bases of the junction unmatched. There are 14 residues in the CDR3. CDR3 nucleotides: TGTGCCAGCAGTCCGGGGACAGGGCTCACTGAAGCTTTCTTT. This translates into CASSPGTGLTEAFF.

The chain uses TRBV7-9 and TRBJ1-2; possible D gene TRBD1, 5 bases. This CDR3 comprises 17 residues. Trimming took 1 base from V and 2 from J, leaving 17 bases between them. Germline CDR1 SEHNR, CDR2 FQNEAQ (reference sequence). The CDR3 here is CASSLVGSRGTNYGYTF. In nucleotides, the CDR3 is TGTGCCAGCAGCTTAGTGGGGTCCCGGGGGACCAACTATGGCTACACCTTC.

The rearrangement joins TRBV4-1 to TRBJ2-1; 8 bases match TRBD2. V was clipped by 3 bases and J by 7 bases; unmatched bases: 8. From germline, CDR1 is MGHRA and CDR2 YSYEKL. The CDR3 totals 15 residues. CDR3 loop: CASSQNSGSRNEQFF. The CDR3 nucleotides read TGCGCCAGCAGCCAGAACAGCGGGAGTAGGAATGAGCAGTTCTTC.

J is TRBJ2-1 and V is TRBV4-1, with a weak D call TRBD1 (6 bases). Germline-derived CDR1 and CDR2 are MGHRA and YSYEKL. Trimming stripped 5 bases from V and 8 bases from J, with 22 bases between. The CDR3 spans 16 residues. The CDR3 sequence is CASSATEGGRGDEQFF. CDR3 sequence (DNA): TGCGCCAGCAGCGCCACGGAAGGGGGACGGGGCGATGAGCAGTTCTTC.

CDR3 amino acids: CASSPGYPGNTIYF. The CDR3 nucleotides read TGTGCCAGCAGCCCAGGGTATCCTGGAAACACCATATATTTT. V is TRBV7-2 and J is TRBJ1-3; the D gene is possibly TRBD1 (5 bases). CDR1 is SGHTA, CDR2 FQGNSA, per germline. The CDR3 has 14 amino acids. Trimming stripped 5 bases from V and 2 bases from J, with 10 bases between.

V usage is TRBV5-8 and J usage is TRBJ1-3, with D perhaps TRBD1 (6 bases). Germline CDR1 SGHTS, CDR2 YDEGEE. Trimming took 0 bases from V and 8 from J, leaving 15 bases between them. CDR3 length: 15 amino acids. This CDR3 is CASSLEVRGEDTIYF. For the CDR3, the DNA is TGTGCCAGCAGCTTGGAAGTCAGGGGCGAGGACACCATATATTTT.